A single sample gave rise to the 5 T cell receptor beta chains below, sequenced in a study of T-cell memory formation after mild COVID-19. A single record per CDR3 protein comes from TCRdb applying MiXCR to the 5' RACE reads. The data contain under 450,000 distinct CDR3 sequences, around 15% of them singletons. The sample consisted of PBMCs or a T cell subset sorted from them (not recorded which). The receptor set was obtained from a man aged 18 to 30 who had mild COVID-19 (a few samples of this study predate the infection). Cell type and time point are not known.

This clonotype occurred a few times. The V and J genes are TRBV4-3 and TRBJ2-7; 8 bases agree with TRBD1. Germline CDR1 LGHNA, CDR2 YSLEER. The V and J ends lost 1 base and 5 bases, in that order; junction bases with no gene match: 7. This CDR3 comprises 15 residues. The CDR3 DNA follows: TGCGCCAGCAGCCAAGGGTGGGACAGGACCAACGAGCAGTACTTC. Its translation is CASSQGWDRTNEQYF.

This chain connects TRBV6-6 to TRBJ2-3; a weak D match, TRBD2 (6 bases). With 8 bases removed from V and 6 bases from J, the gap between germline ends came to 12 bases. Germline lookup yields CDR1 MNHNY and CDR2 SVGAGI (reference sequence). The CDR3 spans 12 residues. CDR3 region: CASRGTTDTQYF. CDR3 DNA sequence: TGTGCCAGCCGCGGGACCACCGATACGCAGTATTTT.

J is TRBJ1-6 and V is TRBV7-2, with a tentative D call TRBD1 (6 bases). This CDR3 spans 17 amino acids. Germline lookup yields CDR1 SGHTA and CDR2 FQGNSA. Deletions cut 6 bases from V and 4 bases from J, with 19 bases between. CDR3: CASSIGRHRDYNSPLHF. In DNA form, the CDR3 reads TGTGCCAGCAGTATAGGGCGGCACAGGGATTATAATTCACCCCTCCACTTT.

This clonotype occurred once. V and J are TRBV9 and TRBJ2-2; D is undetermined. The germline V gene has CDR1 SGDLS and CDR2 YYNGEE. Trimming removed 4 bases from V and 6 bases from J, with 10 bases in between. The length of the CDR3 is 13 residues. As DNA, the CDR3 is TGTGCCAGCAGCCATATTGACCCCGGGGAGCTGTTTTTT. Its translation: CASSHIDPGELFF.

V and J are TRBV29-1 and TRBJ1-1; weak D call: TRBD1 (5 bases). Germline CDR1 and CDR2: SQVTM and ANQGSEA. The CDR3 has 13 residues. The V and J ends lost 1 base and 5 bases respectively, with 11 bases between them. The CDR3 is CSVEGGVRTEAFF. In nucleotides, the CDR3 is TGCAGCGTTGAAGGGGGCGTGCGGACTGAAGCTTTCTTT.